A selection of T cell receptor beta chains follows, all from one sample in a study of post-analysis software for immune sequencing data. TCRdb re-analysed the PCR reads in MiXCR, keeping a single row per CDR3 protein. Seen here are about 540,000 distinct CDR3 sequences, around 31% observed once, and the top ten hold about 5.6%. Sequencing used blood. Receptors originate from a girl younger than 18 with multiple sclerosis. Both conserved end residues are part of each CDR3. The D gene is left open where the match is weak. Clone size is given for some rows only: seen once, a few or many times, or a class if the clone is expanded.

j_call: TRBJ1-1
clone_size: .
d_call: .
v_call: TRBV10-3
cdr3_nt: TGTGCCATCAGTGAGAATTCCGGGGCTAGAGAAGCTTTCTTT
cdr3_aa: CAISENSGAREAFF

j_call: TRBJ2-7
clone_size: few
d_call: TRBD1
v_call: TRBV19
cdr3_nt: TGTGCCAGTAGTACGACAGGGGCCAGCTCCTACGAGCAGTACTTC
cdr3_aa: CASSTTGASSYEQYF

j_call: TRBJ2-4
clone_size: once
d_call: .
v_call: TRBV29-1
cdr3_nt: TGCAGCGTTGAAGGCGGGGAGATACAAGAGACCCGGTACTTC
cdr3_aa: CSVEGGEIQETRYF

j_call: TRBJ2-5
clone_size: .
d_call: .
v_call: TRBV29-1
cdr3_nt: TGCAGCGTTGACGGGACGGTCCCATCAAATGAGCAGTACTTC
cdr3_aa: CSVDGTVPSNEQYF

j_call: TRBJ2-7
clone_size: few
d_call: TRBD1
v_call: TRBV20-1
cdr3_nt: TGCAGTGCTACAGCACCGGCCGGGACAGGGCTCGAGCAGTACTTC
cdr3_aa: CSATAPAGTGLEQYF

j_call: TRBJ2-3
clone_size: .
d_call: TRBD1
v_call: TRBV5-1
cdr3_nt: TGCGCCAGCAGCTTCGGAAAAATCGACAGGGCCACAGATACGCAGTATTTT
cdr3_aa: CASSFGKIDRATDTQYF

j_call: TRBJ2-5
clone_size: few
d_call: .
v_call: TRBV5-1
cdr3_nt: TGCGCCAGCAGCTTTGAGGCAGGGTTATGGGAGACCCAGTACTTC
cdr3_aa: CASSFEAGLWETQYF

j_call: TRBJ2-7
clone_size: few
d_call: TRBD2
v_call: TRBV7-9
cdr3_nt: TGTGCCAGCAGCGACTTACTAGCGGGGGAACAGTACTTC
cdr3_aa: CASSDLLAGEQYF

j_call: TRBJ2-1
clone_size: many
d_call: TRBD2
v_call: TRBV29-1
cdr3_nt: TGCAGCGTGGCGGGACTACTAAGGAACAATGAGCAGTTCTTC
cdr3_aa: CSVAGLLRNNEQFF

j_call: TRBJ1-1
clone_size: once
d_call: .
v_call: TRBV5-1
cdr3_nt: TGCGCCAGCAGCTTGGTCAACGGGGGCCACACTGAAGCTTTCTTT
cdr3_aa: CASSLVNGGHTEAFF

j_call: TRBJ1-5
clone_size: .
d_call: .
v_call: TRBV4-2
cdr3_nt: TGTGCCAGCAGCCAAGATGGCAGTCCCCCGGGTCAGCCCCAGCATTTT
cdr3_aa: CASSQDGSPPGQPQHF

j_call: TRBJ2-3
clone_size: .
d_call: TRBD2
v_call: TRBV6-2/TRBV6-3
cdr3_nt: TGTGCCAGCAGTACCCTCGGGACTAGAGGAGATACGCAGTATTTT
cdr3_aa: CASSTLGTRGDTQYF

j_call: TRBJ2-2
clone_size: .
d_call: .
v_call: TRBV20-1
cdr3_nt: TGCAGTGCCGTATCCGAGCTGTTTTTT
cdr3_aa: CSAVSELFF

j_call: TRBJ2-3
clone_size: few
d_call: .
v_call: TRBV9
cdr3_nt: TGTGCCAGCAGCGTAGAAGGTAGCACAGATACGCAGTATTTT
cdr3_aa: CASSVEGSTDTQYF

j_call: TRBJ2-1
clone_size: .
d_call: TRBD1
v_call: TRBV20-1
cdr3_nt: TGCAGTGCTAGACAGGGACAGGGGTCGAACAATGAGCAGTTCTTC
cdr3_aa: CSARQGQGSNNEQFF

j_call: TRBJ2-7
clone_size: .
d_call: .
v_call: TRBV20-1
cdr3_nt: TGCAGTGCTAGAGATCCAGGCTACGAGCAGTACTTC
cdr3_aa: CSARDPGYEQYF

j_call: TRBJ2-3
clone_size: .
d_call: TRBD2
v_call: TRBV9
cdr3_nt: TGTGCCAGCAGCGCTTATAGCGGGGGGGCTAGCACAGATACGCAGTATTTT
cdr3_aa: CASSAYSGGASTDTQYF

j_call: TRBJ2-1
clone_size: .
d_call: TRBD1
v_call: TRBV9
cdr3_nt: TGTGCCAGCAGCGCTATCTCCCAGGGGGCCCCGGGTGAGCAGTTCTTC
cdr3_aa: CASSAISQGAPGEQFF

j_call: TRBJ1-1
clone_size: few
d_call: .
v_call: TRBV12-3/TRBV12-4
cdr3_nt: TGTGCCAGCAGCCTTTTGTCTGAAGCTTTCTTT
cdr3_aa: CASSLLSEAFF

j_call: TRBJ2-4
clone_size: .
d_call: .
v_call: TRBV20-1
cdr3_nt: TGCAGTGCTACGGGCAGTCTCACGCGGTACATTCAGTACTTC
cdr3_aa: CSATGSLTRYIQYF